The source of this T cell receptor (beta chain) is a study of T cells after posttransplantation cyclophosphamide. Trimming removed 6 bases from V and 5 bases from J, with 11 bases in between. The germline CDR1 and CDR2 sequences are MNHNS and SASEGT. This CDR3 is built from 13 residues. In regard to this clone: Its antigen is unidentified.

The repertoire was sequenced with immunoSEQ multiplex PCR; TCRdb's copy has only in-frame clones and lacks some. The sample yields fewer than 25,000 clones, more than 75% seen once. The study, taken as a whole, reports: After PTCy, TRB diversity resembled that of CNI/methotrexate controls. TRB overlap between skin or GI tissue T cells and blood was limited. Later post-transplant blood repertoires were often dominated by donor CD8+ memory clones.

This chain joins TRBV6-1 and TRBJ1-5; D gene ambiguous. Sequenced input: PBMCs. The sequence was obtained from a woman aged 55-69 years with a blood cancer, CMV-positive, and with a related stem cell donor. CDR3 sequence (DNA): TGTGCCAGCAGATTCCTCGGGGATCAGCCCCAGCATTTT. This codes for CASRFLGDQPQHF.